These T cell receptor beta chains were read from a single sample in a study of T-cell memory formation after mild COVID-19. TCRdb re-analysed the 5' RACE reads in MiXCR, keeping a single row per CDR3 protein. Among under 250,000 distinct CDR3 sequences, 9.4% were seen once, and the ten largest hold 22%. The sequencing sample was made of PBMCs or a T cell subset sorted from them (not recorded which). These receptors all stem from a man younger than 35 who had mild COVID-19 (a few samples of this study predate the infection). Cell type and time point are not known. Both conserved end residues are part of each CDR3. D genes are given only for firm matches. Rows may omit the clone size; those that give it use once, few, many or a size class.

v_call,d_call,clone_size,j_call,cdr3_aa,cdr3_nt
TRBV4-1,NA,NA,TRBJ2-1,CASSQGLDEQFF,TGCGCCAGCAGCCAGGGTTTGGATGAGCAGTTCTTC
TRBV6-6,NA,NA,TRBJ1-5,CASSPVSVGGQPQHF,TGTGCCAGCAGCCCAGTTTCGGTTGGGGGTCAGCCCCAGCATTTT
TRBV7-2,TRBD1,few,TRBJ2-6,CASSLDPTGGLSGANVLTF,TGTGCCAGCAGCTTAGACCCGACAGGGGGGCTCTCTGGGGCCAACGTCCTGACTTTC
TRBV12-3/TRBV12-4,TRBD2,few,TRBJ2-1,CASWGGLATYNEQFF,TGTGCCAGCTGGGGGGGACTAGCGACATACAATGAGCAGTTCTTC
TRBV7-9,TRBD1,few,TRBJ1-2,CASSLGLTGGFGYTF,TGTGCCAGCAGCTTAGGACTTACAGGGGGCTTTGGCTACACCTTC
TRBV11-1,TRBD1,many,TRBJ2-1,CASSIISGQGVEQFF,TGTGCCAGCAGCATTATCTCCGGACAGGGGGTCGAGCAGTTCTTC
TRBV2,NA,few,TRBJ1-5,CASRPRQAQQPQHF,TGTGCCAGCAGGCCGAGACAGGCGCAACAGCCCCAGCATTTT
TRBV11-2,TRBD2,NA,TRBJ2-1,CASRPLAGFRKQFF,TGTGCCAGCAGGCCACTAGCGGGCTTCAGGAAGCAGTTCTTC
TRBV12-3/TRBV12-4,NA,NA,TRBJ2-1,CASRIGHKQFF,TGTGCCAGCAGGATCGGACATAAGCAGTTCTTC
TRBV24-1,TRBD1,NA,TRBJ1-2,CATSMEDRDRSGGYTF,TGTGCCACCTCAATGGAAGACCGGGACAGGTCGGGCGGCTACACCTTC
TRBV7-9,TRBD1,NA,TRBJ1-4,CASSLGQVSEKLFF,TGTGCCAGCAGCCTGGGACAGGTTTCTGAAAAACTGTTTTTT
TRBV7-9,TRBD2,few,TRBJ2-5,CASSGEFGSGLAGGLRETQYF,TGTGCCAGCAGCGGTGAATTTGGGTCGGGACTAGCGGGGGGGCTGCGAGAGACCCAGTACTTC
TRBV6-6,NA,few,TRBJ1-5,CASSSRQDHRNQPQHF,TGTGCCAGCAGTTCCCGACAGGATCATCGCAATCAGCCCCAGCATTTT
TRBV19,NA,few,TRBJ1-2,CASSIRSYGYTF,TGTGCCAGTAGTATTCGGAGCTATGGCTACACCTTC
TRBV24-1,NA,NA,TRBJ1-5,CATSRGGRSNQPQHF,TGTGCCACATCGAGGGGCGGACGGAGCAATCAGCCCCAGCATTTT